Each of the 31 T cell receptor beta chains below was sequenced from the same sample in a study of blood T cell repertoires in COVID-19. Profiled with immunoSEQ multiplex PCR; TCRdb holds only in-frame clones, not every one. This sample carries under 150,000 clones, around nine tenths of them seen once, and the ten largest clones take roughly 3.7%. The sequenced sample consisted of peripheral blood. These receptors were obtained from a man aged 45-60 years with active COVID-19.

The rearrangement links TRBV5-5 to TRBJ1-4, with a possible D match to TRBD1 (6 bases). CDR3 length: 16 residues. Trimming took 4 bases from V and 3 from J, leaving 16 bases between them. Germline lookup yields CDR1 SGHKS and CDR2 YYEKEE (reference sequence). The CDR3 DNA reads as TGTGCCAGCAGCGCGGGGGCGGGGCTGCCTAATGAAAAACTGTTTTTT. This gives the protein CASSAGAGLPNEKLFF.

The V call is TRBV3-1 (or the pseudogene TRBV3-2), the J call TRBJ1-5; D is possibly TRBD1 (5 bases). The germline V gene has CDR1 LGHDT and CDR2 YNNKEL (reference sequence). The V end was cut by 5 bases, the J end by 4 bases, with 12 bases between. CDR3 length equals 14 residues. This CDR3 is CASSGGTGNQPQHF. CDR3 sequence (DNA): TGTGCCAGCAGCGGCGGGACGGGGAATCAGCCCCAGCATTTT.

This rearrangement joins TRBV7-9 to TRBJ2-7, with D possibly being TRBD2 (6 bases). Trimming left V 1 base short and J 5 bases short, with 15 bases between. Germline-derived CDR1 and CDR2 are SEHNR and FQNEAQ (reference sequence). This CDR3 contains 15 residues. CDR3 residues: CASSLGPQGGHEQYF. The CDR3 DNA sequence: TGTGCCAGCAGCTTAGGACCCCAGGGAGGCCACGAGCAGTACTTC. Based on the CDR3 plus reference TRBV7-9 and TRBJ2-7, the full variable domain is DTGVSQNPRHKITKRGQNVTFRCDPISEHNRLYWYRQTLGQGPEFLTYFQNEAQLEKSRLLSDRFSAERPKGSFSTLEIQRTEQGDSAMYLCASSLGPQGGHEQYFGPGTRLTVT.

V gene TRBV18 combines with J gene TRBJ1-1; TRBD1 is a possible D gene (5 bases). This CDR3 region has 13 residues. Germline V gene sequence: CDR1 KGHSH, CDR2 LQKENI. Trimming left V 4 bases short and J 1 base short, with 7 bases between. CDR3 DNA sequence: TGTGCCAGCTCACTGCAGGGGAACACTGAAGCTTTCTTT. Its protein product is CASSLQGNTEAFF.

The rearrangement joins TRBV4-1 to TRBJ2-1, with 7 bases that match TRBD2. The CDR3 covers 16 residues. V shed 3 bases, J shed 4 bases, and the junction held 9 bases outside the gene matches. The germline V gene encodes CDR1 MGHRA and CDR2 YSYEKL. The CDR3 region has the DNA TGCGCCAGCAGCCAGTGGTCGGGCGGGAGATACAATGAGCAGTTCTTC. It translates to CASSQWSGGRYNEQFF.

This clone was recorded only once. The rearrangement uses TRBV6-5 and TRBJ2-1; 7 nucleotides agree with TRBD2. The V gene end was trimmed by 5 bases and the J gene end by 15 bases; junction bases not matched to a gene: 16. The length of the CDR3 is 14 residues. CDR1 and CDR2 (germline): MNHEY, SVGAGI. The CDR3: CASSPQNGRSSTFF. The DNA for the CDR3 is TGTGCCAGCAGTCCGCAGAACGGGAGGTCCTCGACGTTCTTC.

The CDR3 loop is CASSSQNYGYTF. The CDR3 region has the DNA TGTGCCAGCAGCTCCCAGAACTATGGCTACACCTTC. This chain connects TRBV5-8 to TRBJ1-2; D gene ambiguous. Trimming removed 3 bases from V and 2 bases from J, with 5 bases in between. The CDR3 loop spans 12 amino acids. Germline-derived CDR1 and CDR2 are SGHTS and YDEGEE.

The chain uses TRBV6-5 and TRBJ1-2, with 8 bases that match TRBD1. The CDR3 spans 13 residues. Germline V gives CDR1 MNHEY, CDR2 SVGAGI. The V and J ends lost 7 bases and 8 bases, in that order; junction bases with no gene match: 9. CDR3 loop: CASNPGQGRGYTF. The DNA of the CDR3 is TGTGCCAGCAACCCCGGACAGGGAAGGGGCTACACCTTC.

The CDR3 is CASSYGYQETQYF. Written as DNA, the CDR3 is TGTGCCAGCAGTTACGGGTACCAAGAGACCCAGTACTTC. The chain joins TRBV27 to TRBJ2-5; no reliable D call. The CDR3 runs 13 residues. V lost 4 bases and J lost 0, with 6 bases in between. The V gene's germline CDR1 is MNHEY and CDR2 SMNVEV (reference sequence).

V usage is TRBV18 and J usage is TRBJ2-7; 7 nucleotides line up with TRBD1. CDR3 length equals 12 residues. V shed 0 bases, J shed 9 bases, and the junction held 2 bases outside the gene matches. The germline V gene encodes CDR1 KGHSH and CDR2 LQKENI. CDR3 bases: TGTGCCAGCTCACCACCGTGGGACAGGCAGTACGTC. This gives the protein CASSPPWDRQYV.

V gene TRBV12-3 or TRBV12-4 combines with J gene TRBJ2-1; D is perhaps TRBD1 (6 bases). CDR3 length equals 13 residues. V was trimmed by 5 bases and J by 5 bases, leaving 10 bases between them. Here the CDR3 DNA reads TGTGCCAGCAGTCCCGACAGGCACAATGAGCAGTTCTTC. Protein: CASSPDRHNEQFF.

V usage is TRBV10-3 and J usage is TRBJ1-4, with 8 bases aligning to TRBD1. The germline V gene encodes CDR1 ENHRY and CDR2 SYGVKD. The CDR3 runs 15 residues. With 4 bases clipped from V and 6 bases from J, the junction kept 7 bases outside the gene matches. The DNA of the CDR3 is TGTGCCATCAGTGCGACGGGACAGGACTATGAAAAACTGTTTTTT. This translates into CAISATGQDYEKLFF.

The chain carries TRBV7-8 and TRBJ2-3; possible D gene TRBD2, 6 bases. CDR3 size: 16 residues. Between the trimmed V and J ends, which lost 2 bases and 2 bases, there was a span of 14 bases. Germline values: CDR1 SGHVS, CDR2 FQNEAQ. CDR3 in amino acids: CASSLRGTSNTDTQYF. The DNA for the CDR3 is TGTGCCAGCAGCTTAAGGGGAACTAGCAACACAGATACGCAGTATTTT.

This clone was counted between two and nine times. V gene TRBV2 combines with J gene TRBJ2-2, with D maybe TRBD2 (5 bases). The CDR3 loop spans 14 amino acids. Per the germline V gene, CDR1 is SNHLY and CDR2 is FYNNEI. V was clipped by 4 bases and J by 5 bases, with 11 bases between them. The CDR3, as DNA: TGTGCCAGCAGTGTCCGGGAAGGGACCGGGGAGCTGTTTTTT. It yields the protein CASSVREGTGELFF.

This clone came up once. The V call is TRBV20-1, the J call TRBJ1-1; possible D gene TRBD1, 5 bases. Germline-derived CDR1 and CDR2 are DFQATT and SNEGSKA (reference sequence). The V end lost 5 bases, the J end lost 6 bases, and 7 bases lay between the germline ends. There are 10 residues in the CDR3. Written as DNA, the CDR3 is TGCAGTGCTTGGGGGGCTGAAGCTTTCTTT. Translating it yields CSAWGAEAFF.

This chain joins TRBV7-9 and TRBJ1-6; no definite D call. Trimming stripped 5 bases from V and 8 bases from J, with 13 bases between. Germline CDR1 is SEHNR and CDR2 is FQNEAQ (reference sequence). The CDR3 has 14 residues. CDR3 residues: CASSPGEGHSPLHF. CDR3 nucleotides: TGTGCCAGCAGCCCCGGCGAGGGTCATTCACCCCTCCACTTT.

The V gene is TRBV19, the J gene TRBJ1-3, with 7 nucleotides matching TRBD1. V trimming: 6 bases; J trimming: 4 bases; junction bases outside the gene matches: 9. CDR3 length: 15 amino acids. Germline CDR1 reads LNHDA; CDR2 reads SQIVND (reference sequence). The CDR3 DNA is TGTGCCAGTAGATATGAGGGGACAGCCGGAAACACCATATATTTT. It yields the protein CASRYEGTAGNTIYF.

This sequence joins TRBV3-1 (or the pseudogene TRBV3-2) and TRBJ1-2, with 7 nucleotides matching TRBD1. V lost 6 bases to trimming and J lost 4 bases; unmatched junction nucleotides: 5. The germline V gene encodes CDR1 LGHDT and CDR2 YNNKEL (reference sequence). The CDR3 spans 13 residues. CDR3 sequence reads: CASSRRDSYGYTF. The CDR3 DNA is TGTGCCAGCAGTCGAAGGGACAGCTATGGCTACACCTTC.

The genes are TRBV7-6 and TRBJ1-6; D not resolved. Trimming removed 5 bases at V and 7 bases at J, with 9 bases between. Germline CDR1 is SGHVS and CDR2 is FNYEAQ. This CDR3 comprises 13 residues. CDR3 region: CASSLRVNSPLHF. In DNA form, the CDR3 reads TGTGCCAGCAGCCTCCGGGTGAATTCACCCCTCCACTTT.

This rearrangement joins TRBV6-2 or TRBV6-3 to TRBJ2-5; D might be TRBD2 (5 bases). The CDR3 spans 16 residues. CDR1 is MNHEY and CDR2 is SVGEGT in the germline V gene. Trimming took 4 bases from V and 5 from J, leaving 20 bases between them. The CDR3 is CASSFTRLGGGETQYF. The CDR3 DNA sequence: TGTGCCAGCAGTTTTACTCGACTGGGTGGAGGTGAGACCCAGTACTTC.

The chain has TRBV5-1 and TRBJ2-3, with 11 bases identical to TRBD2. Germline V gene sequence: CDR1 SGHRS, CDR2 YFSETQ. The trim removed 3 bases at V and 0 bases at J, leaving 6 bases unmatched. This CDR3 has 17 residues. In DNA form, the CDR3 reads TGCGCCAGCAGCTCGCCGGGACTAGCGGCCAGCACAGATACGCAGTATTTT. Protein sequence: CASSSPGLAASTDTQYF.

The CDR3 sequence is CASSEYDRAYEQYF. The CDR3 DNA reads TGTGCCAGCAGTGAATATGACAGGGCCTACGAGCAGTACTTC. V gene TRBV25-1 combines with J gene TRBJ2-7, with TRBD1 matching 7 bases. The CDR3 is 14 amino acids. The germline V gene encodes CDR1 MGHDK and CDR2 SYGVNS. Trimming took 0 bases from V and 2 from J; bases not matched to a gene: 1.

The J gene is TRBJ2-1, the V gene TRBV6-4; possible D gene TRBD2, 7 bases. Per germline, CDR1 MRHNA and CDR2 SNTAGT. The V gene lost 2 bases and the J gene lost 1 base, with 9 bases spanning the gap. The CDR3 has 15 amino acids. The CDR3, as DNA: TGTGCCAGCAGTGACGCGGGGGCTTCCTACAATGAGCAGTTCTTC. This codes for CASSDAGASYNEQFF.

This chain's CDR3 is CASSVVGAWGYTF. The DNA of the CDR3 is TGTGCCAGCAGCGTCGTAGGGGCCTGGGGCTACACCTTC. This chain joins TRBV9 and TRBJ1-2; a weak D match, TRBD1 (5 bases). Germline assignment: CDR1 SGDLS and CDR2 YYNGEE. The CDR3 has 13 amino acids. The V and J ends lost 2 bases and 8 bases respectively, with 13 bases between them.

This clone has just a few counts. The chain employs TRBV7-9 and TRBJ2-2, with 13 bases aligning to TRBD2. Germline V gene sequence: CDR1 SEHNR, CDR2 FQNEAQ (reference sequence). V dropped 6 bases and J dropped 6; count of bases not matched to a gene: 1. The CDR3 spans 14 residues. The CDR3 coding sequence is TGTGCCAGCAGAGGACTAGCGGGAGCCGGGGAGCTGTTTTTT. This translates into CASRGLAGAGELFF.

The chain employs TRBV6-5 and TRBJ2-7; no clear D. CDR1 is MNHEY and CDR2 is SVGAGI in the germline V gene. Trimming took off 4 bases at V and 0 bases at J, with 4 bases between the two ends. The CDR3 runs to 12 residues. The CDR3: CASSSNSYEQYF. As DNA, the CDR3 is TGTGCCAGCAGTTCCAACTCCTACGAGCAGTACTTC.

The V call is TRBV11-2, the J call TRBJ2-7; TRBD1 aligns across 8 bases. CDR1 is SGHAT, CDR2 FQNNGV, per germline. This CDR3 comprises 16 residues. Trimming removed 1 base from V and 3 bases from J; junction bases left unmatched: 8. CDR3 in DNA: TGTGCCAGCAGCTTAGTCAGTGGGACAGGAAACTACGAGCAGTACTTC. Encoded protein: CASSLVSGTGNYEQYF.

The rearrangement joins TRBV30 to TRBJ2-1, with unresolved D. V was trimmed by 3 bases and J by 10 bases, leaving 16 bases between them. The length of the CDR3 is 13 residues. Per germline, CDR1 GTSNPN and CDR2 SVGIG (reference sequence). The CDR3 nucleotides read TGTGCCTGGAGAACGTATTACCAGAAAGAGCAGTTCTTC. Encoded protein: CAWRTYYQKEQFF. Using reference TRBV30 and TRBJ2-1 for the parts outside the CDR3, the full variable domain is SQTIHQWPATLVQPVGSPLSLECTVEGTSNPNLYWYRQAAGRGLQLLFYSVGIGQISSEVPQNLSASRPQDRQFILSSKKLLLSDSGFYLCAWRTYYQKEQFFGPGTRLTVL.

The rearrangement joins TRBV11-3 to TRBJ2-5; 7 bases are a match to TRBD2. Per germline, CDR1 SGHNT and CDR2 YENEEA. The V segment lost 2 bases and the J segment 4 bases; nucleotides outside the gene matches: 4. The CDR3 loop spans 14 amino acids. This CDR3 reads CASSLSGAGETQYF. For the CDR3, the DNA is TGTGCCAGCAGCTTAAGCGGGGCAGGAGAGACCCAGTACTTC.

This clone turned up a few times. The chain links TRBV18 to TRBJ2-7; TRBD2 agrees at 8 bases. Trimming took 3 bases from V and 3 from J; bases not matched to a gene: 7. There are 15 residues in the CDR3. The germline V gene encodes CDR1 KGHSH and CDR2 LQKENI. The CDR3 bases are TGTGCCAGCTCACCTGGGAGCGGGAGAATCTACGAGCAGTACGTC. Translation: CASSPGSGRIYEQYV.

This chain links TRBV3-1 (or the pseudogene TRBV3-2) with TRBJ2-4; D gene uncertain. Germline V CDR1 and CDR2: LGHDT, YNNKEL (reference sequence). With 0 bases removed from V and 2 bases from J, the gap between germline ends came to 26 bases. CDR3 length: 21 residues. The CDR3 is CASSQDQAGWMGGLPKNIQYF. The CDR3 DNA sequence: TGTGCCAGCAGCCAAGATCAAGCAGGCTGGATGGGTGGTTTACCCAAAAACATTCAGTACTTC.